The 24 T cell receptor beta chains below all came from one sample that was sequenced in a study of cytomegalovirus exposure and HLA in healthy donors. The PCR contained 60 Vbeta and 13 Jbeta primers. Measured with immunoSEQ multiplex PCR; TCRdb has only the in-frame clones, and not every one. The sample table sets out about 150,000 clones. Input material: PBMCs. The receptors stem from a woman in her 50s in good health and CMV-seronegative.

The chain is built from TRBV7-9 and TRBJ2-3; perhaps TRBD1 as D (6 bases). V gave up 4 bases and J gave up 4 bases, with 9 bases separating them. CDR1 SEHNR and CDR2 FQNEAQ come from the germline V gene (reference sequence). The CDR3 has 13 amino acids. In DNA form, the CDR3 reads TGTGCCAGCAGCTCCGGGACACCAGATACGCAGTATTTT. It codes for CASSSGTPDTQYF.

The gene calls are TRBV9 and TRBJ2-1, with 8 bases identical to TRBD1. The CDR3 covers 14 residues. V lost 0 bases and J lost 9; bases outside the gene matches: 5. The germline V gene encodes CDR1 SGDLS and CDR2 YYNGEE. The CDR3 DNA is TGTGCCAGCAGCGTAGGCAGGGGGCTTGCTGAGCAGTTCTTC. Translated: CASSVGRGLAEQFF.

To note about this clone: One junction end does not reproduce the germline sequence, and a read error may be involved. V and J are TRBV29-1 and TRBJ1-3, with 9 bases matching TRBD1. The CDR3 sequence is 14 residues long. The germline gives CDR1 SQVTM, CDR2 ANQGSEA. As DNA, the CDR3 is TGCAGCGCCAGAACAGGGGGCGCAGGAAACACCATGTATTTT. This codes for CSARTGGAGNTMYF. The full variable domain, rest sourced from reference TRBV29-1 and TRBJ1-3, is SAVISQKPSRDICQRGTSLTIQCQVDSQVTMMFWYRQQPGQSLTLIATANQGSEATYESGFVIDKFPISRPNLTFSTLTVSNMSPEDSSIYLCSARTGGAGNTMYFGEGSWLTVV.

The chain uses TRBV10-3 and TRBJ2-7, with 11 bases that match TRBD1. The CDR3 runs 15 residues. Germline values: CDR1 ENHRY, CDR2 SYGVKD. The trim removed 10 bases at V and 6 bases at J, leaving 14 bases unmatched. The CDR3 is CATGTGGLVRTEQYF. For the CDR3, the DNA is TGTGCCACAGGGACAGGGGGACTCGTGAGGACCGAGCAGTACTTC.

The chain combines TRBV9 with TRBJ1-6; D gene unclear. Germline V lookup: CDR1 SGDLS, CDR2 YYNGEE. V gave up 5 bases and J gave up 7 bases, with 7 bases separating them. The CDR3 loop spans 12 amino acids. The DNA of the CDR3 is TGTGCCAGCAGTAACAGCAATTCACCCCTCCACTTT. Its translation is CASSNSNSPLHF.

This rearrangement joins TRBV19 to TRBJ1-2, with 7 positions matching TRBD1. Germline CDR1 and CDR2: LNHDA and SQIVND (reference sequence). The V and J ends lost 5 bases and 4 bases, in that order; junction bases with no gene match: 13. The CDR3 is 16 residues long. The CDR3 loop is CASSPSDSTGPYGYTF. The CDR3 coding sequence is TGTGCCAGTAGTCCCTCGGACTCGACAGGGCCCTATGGCTACACCTTC.

This chain joins TRBV5-1 and TRBJ2-2; the D is unclear. Germline V CDR1 and CDR2: SGHRS, YFSETQ. The length of the CDR3 is 14 residues. Trimming cost V 2 bases and J 3 bases, with 8 bases left between them. CDR3 amino acids: CASSFGVDTGELFF. CDR3 sequence (DNA): TGCGCCAGCAGCTTTGGAGTAGACACCGGGGAGCTGTTTTTT.

The CDR3, as DNA: TGTGCCAGCGGGAGGACAGGACCGGCCCTGAACACTGAAGCTTTCTTT. Translating it yields CASGRTGPALNTEAFF. The V call is TRBV28, the J call TRBJ1-1, with TRBD1 matching 7 bases. V shed 8 bases, J shed 0 bases, and the junction held 12 bases outside the gene matches. This CDR3 contains 16 residues. CDR1 and CDR2 (germline): MDHEN, SYDVKM.

This chain uses TRBV28 with TRBJ1-1; TRBD1 aligns across 8 bases. This CDR3 is 14 amino acids long. Unmatched junction bases numbered 8, after V lost 6 bases and J lost 5 bases. Germline CDR1 is MDHEN and CDR2 is SYDVKM. The CDR3 reads CASSKAGGNTEAFF. In nucleotides, the CDR3 is TGTGCCAGCAGCAAAGCAGGGGGCAATACTGAAGCTTTCTTT.

The chain employs TRBV19 and TRBJ1-5, with D possibly being TRBD1 (6 bases). Deletions cut 2 bases from V and 4 bases from J, with 12 bases between. The germline gives CDR1 LNHDA, CDR2 SQIVND (reference sequence). The CDR3 runs 15 residues. CDR3 in amino acids: CASSIKQGSNQPQHF. Written as DNA, the CDR3 is TGTGCCAGTAGTATAAAACAGGGTTCAAATCAGCCCCAGCATTTT.

The CDR3 DNA sequence: TGTGCCAGCAGAGTCGAGACTAGTCGAAATGAGCAGTTCTTC. Its translation is CASRVETSRNEQFF. V usage is TRBV2 and J usage is TRBJ2-1; tentative D call: TRBD2 (6 bases). Germline V lookup: CDR1 SNHLY, CDR2 FYNNEI. Trimming left V 6 bases short and J 7 bases short, with 16 bases between. CDR3 length: 14 residues.

V and J are TRBV10-3 and TRBJ2-3; 12 bases line up with TRBD2. The CDR3 spans 15 residues. V lost 4 bases to trimming and J lost 3 bases; unmatched junction nucleotides: 2. Germline CDR1 and CDR2: ENHRY and SYGVKD. The CDR3: CAISAGLAGTDTQYF. In DNA, the CDR3 is TGTGCCATCAGTGCCGGACTAGCGGGGACAGATACGCAGTATTTT.

The V call is TRBV19, the J call TRBJ1-5, with a tentative D call TRBD1 (5 bases). Germline CDR1 LNHDA, CDR2 SQIVND (reference sequence). Trimming cost V 3 bases and J 3 bases, with 12 bases left between them. The CDR3 runs to 15 residues. CDR3 in amino acids: CASSMVAGPNQPQHF. In DNA, the CDR3 is TGTGCCAGTAGTATGGTTGCAGGGCCCAATCAGCCCCAGCATTTT.

The genes are TRBV6-1 and TRBJ1-2; D not resolved. V was shortened by 8 bases and J by 7 bases, with 11 bases between the two germline ends. The CDR3 consists of 11 residues. Germline lookup yields CDR1 MNHNS and CDR2 SASEGT. CDR3 sequence: CASGVVGGYTF. The CDR3 nucleotides read TGTGCCAGCGGTGTGGTCGGTGGCTACACCTTC.

This rearrangement joins TRBV28 to TRBJ1-2; no reliable D call. The ends were cut back, 2 bases at V and 5 bases at J, with 12 bases in the middle. The germline V gene has CDR1 MDHEN and CDR2 SYDVKM. CDR3 length: 14 amino acids. This chain's CDR3 is CASSLEAAGYGYTF. CDR3 nucleotides: TGTGCCAGCAGTTTAGAAGCGGCAGGTTATGGCTACACCTTC.

The chain has TRBV6-6 and TRBJ1-5, with TRBD1 identical over 9 bases. Trimming took 7 bases from V and 6 from J; bases not matched to a gene: 13. The CDR3 extends over 16 amino acids. Germline V gene data show CDR1 as MNHNY and CDR2 as SVGAGI (reference sequence). CDR3: CASTTGEGQGGQPQHF. The CDR3 DNA is TGTGCCAGCACAACCGGAGAGGGACAGGGTGGTCAGCCCCAGCATTTT.

The chain combines TRBV7-8 with TRBJ1-5; TRBD1 agrees at 7 bases. Germline V gene sequence: CDR1 SGHVS, CDR2 FQNEAQ. The CDR3 covers 17 residues. Trimming removed 3 bases from V and 0 bases from J; junction bases left unmatched: 8. CDR3 sequence reads: CASSFGTDQYSNQPQHF. The CDR3, as DNA: TGTGCCAGCAGCTTCGGGACAGACCAGTATAGCAATCAGCCCCAGCATTTT. The whole variable domain, filled in from reference TRBV7-8 and TRBJ1-5, reads GAGVSQSPRYKVAKRGQDVALRCDPISGHVSLFWYQQALGQGPEFLTYFQNEAQLDKSGLPSDRFFAERPEGSVSTLKIQRTQQEDSAVYLCASSFGTDQYSNQPQHFGDGTRLSIL.

This chain connects TRBV6-5 to TRBJ2-3, with TRBD2 identical over 13 bases. This CDR3 has 13 residues. CDR1 and CDR2 (germline): MNHEY, SVGAGI. V trimming: 6 bases; J trimming: 6 bases; junction bases outside the gene matches: 0. CDR3 sequence reads: CASRTSGGDTQYF. The CDR3 bases are TGTGCCAGCAGGACTAGCGGGGGGGATACGCAGTATTTT.

The genes are TRBV5-1 and TRBJ2-5; 9 bases match TRBD2. The CDR3 runs to 16 residues. Trimming took 2 bases from V and 1 from J; bases not matched to a gene: 6. Germline CDR1 reads SGHRS; CDR2 reads YFSETQ. The chain's CDR3 is CASSFGPSGTQETQYF. The CDR3, as DNA: TGCGCCAGCAGCTTTGGACCTAGCGGGACCCAAGAGACCCAGTACTTC.

The chain links TRBV28 to TRBJ1-4; the D is unclear. Trimming took off 5 bases at V and 10 bases at J, with 17 bases between the two ends. Germline V lookup: CDR1 MDHEN, CDR2 SYDVKM. The CDR3 extends over 14 amino acids. DNA of the CDR3: TGTGCCAGCAGTCCGTCATACCCTCCGGGAAAACTGTTTTTT. This encodes CASSPSYPPGKLFF.

V is TRBV4-3 and J is TRBJ2-1, with a weak D call TRBD2 (6 bases). Germline lookup yields CDR1 LGHNA and CDR2 YSLEER. This CDR3 region has 15 residues. Trimming left V 4 bases short and J 2 bases short, with 12 bases between. CDR3 DNA: TGCGCCAGCAGCCGGGCTAGCGTCACCTACAATGAGCAGTTCTTC. This codes for CASSRASVTYNEQFF.

V usage is TRBV29-1 and J usage is TRBJ2-3; TRBD2 aligns across 13 bases. Germline CDR1 SQVTM, CDR2 ANQGSEA. The V gene end was trimmed by 6 bases and the J gene end by 2 bases; junction bases not matched to a gene: 2. This CDR3 has 14 amino acids. The chain's CDR3 is CSVGLAGYTDTQYF. The CDR3 DNA follows: TGCAGCGTGGGACTAGCGGGGTACACAGATACGCAGTATTTT.

The chain recombines TRBV7-3 with TRBJ2-1, with unresolved D. With 5 bases removed from V and 5 bases from J, the gap between germline ends came to 10 bases. Germline V gene lookup returns CDR1 SGHTA and CDR2 FQGTGA. This CDR3 has 13 amino acids. CDR3 residues: CASSPRRDNEQFF. CDR3 coding DNA: TGTGCCAGCAGCCCGCGGCGTGACAATGAGCAGTTCTTC.

This chain joins TRBV9 and TRBJ2-1, with D perhaps TRBD1 (5 bases). The CDR3 contains 18 residues. Trimming pared 0 bases from V and 0 bases from J, leaving 16 bases between. Germline V lookup: CDR1 SGDLS, CDR2 YYNGEE. DNA for the CDR3: TGTGCCAGCAGCGTAGCTGCAGGGTTCTCGAGCTCCTACAATGAGCAGTTCTTC. This sequence encodes CASSVAAGFSSSYNEQFF.